This entry features one T cell receptor beta chain sequence. The antigen is undetermined. The data belong to a study of spatial heterogeneity in lung cancer. Points from the study as a whole: Tumors with more nonsynonymous mutations had more expanded intratumoral alpha and beta TCRs.

TCRdb used MiXCR to reprocess the 5' RACE reads, holding one entry per CDR3 protein. The table has 100,000 or so distinct CDR3 sequences, 4.4% seen once; the top ten hold 21%. Time point defined: sample taken at primary tumor resection. This CDR3 comprises 14 residues. V was pared by 1 base and J by 2 bases, with 9 bases between. Germline values: CDR1 MGHRA, CDR2 YSYEKL. The specimen was lung tumor tissue, collected at surgery. V and J are TRBV4-1 and TRBJ2-7; D call uncertain. The clonotype was recovered from a male donor with early-stage non-small cell lung cancer. Here the CDR3 DNA reads TGCGCCAGCAGCCAAGTAGAACAGACCTACGAGCAGTACTTC. This translates into CASSQVEQTYEQYF.